This TCR beta chain is from a study of cytomegalovirus exposure and HLA in healthy donors. Across the study: Falling in the Caucasian-associated ancestry cluster were 81% of around 370 genotyped donors.

Study-level findings and limits: An Asian-associated ancestry cluster reportedly showed fewer N-insertions than the approximately 650-donor mean in a later analysis. Immune exposure data for these donors was limited to CMV serostatus.

The CDR3 runs to 15 residues. Per germline, CDR1 SGHKS and CDR2 YYEKEE (reference sequence). V was shortened by 0 bases and J by 3 bases, with 13 bases between the two germline ends. A single count supports this clone. The antigen remains undetermined. Use of 60 Vbeta and 13 Jbeta primers characterized the PCR. Assay used: immunoSEQ multiplex PCR; TCRdb lists only in-frame clones, some missing. This sample has 140,000 to 150,000 clones; 70% to 85% occur once, and the top ten carry roughly 9.7%. The origin of this receptor is a woman between 55 and 75 years old in good health and CMV-seropositive. Sequenced sample: PBMCs. The genes are TRBV5-5 and TRBJ2-7; a weak D match, TRBD2 (6 bases). The CDR3 sequence: CASSLEASEFYEQYF. The DNA for the CDR3 is TGTGCCAGCAGCTTGGAGGCTAGCGAGTTCTACGAGCAGTACTTC.